The clone carrying this T cell receptor beta chain was picked up a small number of times. This sample is part of a study of T cells in Graves' hyperthyroidism and ophthalmopathy. The CDR3 spans 15 residues. Trimming removed 0 bases from V and 2 bases from J, with 11 bases in between. The germline V gene encodes CDR1 SGHRS and CDR2 YFSETQ. Extraction of PBMCs used 8 to 10 ml of fresh peripheral blood. The investigators amplified TCR beta CDR3 regions from RNA transcripts. Initially, a first-round RT-PCR of the TCR CDR3 employed the HTBI primer set. TCRdb reprocessed the multiplex PCR reads with MiXCR, giving one entry per CDR3 protein. The profile covers more than 450,000 distinct CDR3 sequences, with 15% to 20% appearing a single time and approximately 48% taken by the ten largest.

J is TRBJ2-5 and V is TRBV5-1; the D gene could be TRBD1 or TRBD2 (5 bases each). This clonotype originated in a man aged 40-49 years with Graves' ophthalmopathy. The material sequenced was blood. This CDR3 is CASSLEVGDQETQYF. The CDR3 nucleotides read TGCGCCAGCAGCTTGGAAGTGGGGGATCAAGAGACCCAGTACTTC.